This entry describes one TCR beta chain. The antigen is unknown. This sample was taken from a study of shared clonotypes between healthy human individuals. Positively selected for CCR7, the CD45RO-negative cells used as naive CD8 cells excluded terminally differentiated effector memory CD45RA+ cells. All the donors were Caucasian adults who lived in Nashville, Tennessee. Clones were read by immunoSEQ multiplex PCR, and TCRdb kept only the in-frame ones, dropping some. The data hold about 2,200,000 clones, with under 95% observed a single time. General study results and limits: Enrolling few donors narrowed the genetic and exposure-history diversity that was represented. Sequencing depth was predicted to influence how clonotypes are shared among donors. The four-donor shared clonotypes exceeded non-shared clonotypes in generation probability, with non-shared ones scoring lower.

CDR1 is SGDLS, CDR2 YYNGEE, per germline. V lost 3 bases, J lost 9 bases, and 28 bases lay in between. The CDR3 sequence is 18 residues long. This clonotype was obtained from a man aged 18 to 29 in good health. Some clones in this sample may be carry-over from other donors' samples. Material: naive CD8+ T cells from PBMCs. The chain has TRBV9 and TRBJ2-1; D call uncertain. The DNA for the CDR3 is TGTGCCAGCAGCGCAACCGGAGTGGTCGTATTTACTGGTGGTGAGCAGTTCTTC. It encodes CASSATGVVVFTGGEQFF.